These 32 T cell receptor beta chains share one sample of origin, sequenced in a study of regulatory T cells in long-lasting Graves disease. Regarding time point: persistent/refractory GD, antithyroid drugs over 5 years with positive TRAb. Generation of the TCR library employed RNA extracted from PBMCs. Researchers made TCR beta libraries by using iRepertoire HTBI primers and running Arm-PCR on CDR3 regions. TCRdb re-analysed the multiplex PCR reads in MiXCR, keeping a single row per CDR3 protein. Among 430,000 or so distinct CDR3 sequences, approximately 22% were seen once, and the ten largest hold roughly an eighth. The starting material was peripheral blood mononuclear cells (PBMCs), obtained when the disease was refractory, from a patient treated with antithyroid drugs. The receptors derive from a female donor with Graves disease.

This clonotype was recorded a few times. The rearrangement links TRBV7-6 to TRBJ2-5; D gene unclear. The germline V and J ends were trimmed by 1 base and 2 bases, with 11 bases remaining between them. Germline loops: CDR1 SGHVS, CDR2 FNYEAQ. The CDR3 runs 15 residues. The CDR3, as DNA: TGTGCCAGCAGCTTAGTCGATCTAGATCAAGAGACCCAGTACTTC. This sequence encodes CASSLVDLDQETQYF.

Comment on this clonotype: A junction end diverges from the germline sequence, so it may reflect a read error. The J gene is TRBJ2-7, the V gene TRBV28; D possibly corresponds to TRBD1 (5 bases). Germline lookup yields CDR1 MDHEN and CDR2 SYDVKM. The length of the CDR3 is 14 residues. The CDR3 sequence: CASNRNSHSYGQYF. The CDR3 DNA sequence: TGTGCCAGCAACAGGAACAGCCACTCCTACGGGCAGTACTTC.

Many counts were recorded for this clonotype. The chain joins TRBV6-1 to TRBJ2-5, with a weak D call TRBD2 (6 bases). Germline V lookup: CDR1 MNHNS, CDR2 SASEGT. This CDR3 has 15 residues. Trimming took off 7 bases at V and 9 bases at J, with 24 bases between the two ends. CDR3 nucleotides: TGTGCCAGCAAGTTAGACAGCTCGTTCGGCGGGGCCCAGTACTTC. Residues: CASKLDSSFGGAQYF.

This clonotype was counted ten times or more. V is TRBV12-3 or TRBV12-4 and J is TRBJ2-2, with 9 positions matching TRBD1. The V and J ends lost 1 base and 3 bases, in that order; junction bases with no gene match: 18. This CDR3 has 21 residues. In DNA form, the CDR3 reads TGTGCCAGCAGTTTAGACACAAGGCGAACCGGGACAGGGTGGGACACCGGGGAGCTGTTTTTT. Protein: CASSLDTRRTGTGWDTGELFF.

V gene TRBV29-1 combines with J gene TRBJ2-7; no reliable D call. This CDR3 is built from 14 residues. Germline assignment: CDR1 SQVTM and CDR2 ANQGSEA. The ends were cut back, 3 bases at V and 3 bases at J, with 15 bases in the middle. The CDR3 loop is CSVENQAAHYEQYF. CDR3 sequence (DNA): TGCAGCGTTGAGAATCAGGCGGCTCACTACGAGCAGTACTTC.

This clonotype was observed many times. The CDR3 DNA reads as TGTGCCAGCAGTCCTGACAGGAGGAGCTCTGGGGCCAACGTCCTGACTTTC. This encodes CASSPDRRSSGANVLTF. The chain links TRBV28 to TRBJ2-6, with TRBD1 as a possible D gene (6 bases). CDR1 and CDR2 from the germline V gene are MDHEN and SYDVKM. The V and J ends lost 5 bases and 0 bases respectively, with 14 bases between them. The CDR3 extends over 17 amino acids.

The rearrangement links TRBV20-1 to TRBJ2-4; D is ambiguous. This CDR3 is 15 amino acids long. V shed 4 bases and J shed 0 bases, with 13 bases lying between them. CDR1 is DFQATT and CDR2 is SNEGSKA in the germline V gene (reference sequence). The DNA of the CDR3 is TGCAGTGCTACACCTCGGGCTATAGCCAAAAACATTCAGTACTTC. Its translation is CSATPRAIAKNIQYF.

The genes are TRBV12-3 or TRBV12-4 and TRBJ2-7; 7 bases map to TRBD2. Unmatched junction bases numbered 2, after V lost 1 base and J lost 5 bases. The CDR3 has 13 amino acids. The CDR3 is CASSLEGGHEQYF. CDR3 DNA: TGTGCCAGCAGTTTAGAGGGAGGGCACGAGCAGTACTTC.

This clonotype was observed a few times. The chain links TRBV28 to TRBJ2-3, with D perhaps matching TRBD2 (5 bases). Germline V gene sequence: CDR1 MDHEN, CDR2 SYDVKM. V was cut by 4 bases and J by 6 bases, with 26 bases left in between. CDR3 size: 18 residues. The CDR3 region is CASSSPTDERRIFDTQYF. Here the CDR3 DNA reads TGTGCCAGCAGTTCCCCAACGGATGAGCGGCGCATATTTGATACGCAGTATTTT.

This clonotype was seen at least ten times. The chain recombines TRBV25-1 with TRBJ2-7, with D possibly TRBD2 on 5 matching bases. The CDR3 loop spans 13 amino acids. The V gene lost 2 bases and the J gene lost 2 bases, with 7 bases spanning the gap. Germline CDR1 and CDR2: MGHDK and SYGVNS. CDR3 DNA: TGTGCCAGCAGTGAACGGACTCCCTACGAGCAGTACTTC. Translating it yields CASSERTPYEQYF.

V usage is TRBV6-1 and J usage is TRBJ1-1; D uncertain. The CDR3 has 13 amino acids. CDR1 and CDR2 from the germline V gene are MNHNS and SASEGT. Between the trimmed V and J ends, which lost 5 bases and 3 bases, there was a span of 10 bases. The CDR3 region has the DNA TGTGCCAGCAGTACACAACGGGACACTGAAGCTTTCTTT. Protein product: CASSTQRDTEAFF.

This clonotype appeared a few times. The chain carries TRBV7-2 and TRBJ1-5; the D is unclear. Germline values: CDR1 SGHTA, CDR2 FQGNSA. Trimming shortened V by 4 bases and J by 0 bases, and 7 bases separated the two germline ends. The CDR3 extends over 14 amino acids. For the CDR3, the DNA is TGTGCCAGCAGCTCACAGATTAGCAATCAGCCCCAGCATTTT. Protein: CASSSQISNQPQHF.

This clonotype was seen repeatedly, ten times or more. This CDR3 is CASKLGQGGKNIQYF. CDR3 nucleotide sequence: TGTGCCAGCAAATTGGGACAGGGGGGCAAAAACATTCAGTACTTC. This chain connects TRBV6-2 or TRBV6-3 to TRBJ2-4; 11 bases match TRBD1. The length of the CDR3 is 15 residues. Per germline, CDR1 MNHEY and CDR2 SVGEGT. The V gene end was trimmed by 7 bases and the J gene end by 3 bases; junction bases not matched to a gene: 5.

This clonotype appeared a few times. The genes are TRBV19 and TRBJ1-2; 8 bases fit TRBD1. This CDR3 has 16 residues. Germline V gives CDR1 LNHDA, CDR2 SQIVND (reference sequence). V shed 7 bases, J shed 2 bases, and the junction held 12 bases outside the gene matches. In DNA, the CDR3 is TGTGCCAGTATGGACAGGGCCGGAATAGGAAACTATGGCTACACCTTC. This encodes CASMDRAGIGNYGYTF.

This clonotype occurred many times. The J gene is TRBJ2-5, the V gene TRBV7-7; D uncertain. V lost 1 base, J lost 1 base, and 10 bases lay in between. The germline V gene has CDR1 SSHAT and CDR2 FNYEAQ (reference sequence). The CDR3 sequence is 15 residues long. The CDR3 region has the DNA TGTGCCAGCAGCTTAGGACTGATCGGCCAAGAGACCCAGTACTTC. Translation: CASSLGLIGQETQYF.

This clonotype was seen more than once but under ten times. The rearrangement links TRBV19 to TRBJ2-1; tentative D call: TRBD1 (7 bases). Trimming shortened V by 6 bases and J by 7 bases, and 16 bases separated the two germline ends. Germline loops: CDR1 LNHDA, CDR2 SQIVND (reference sequence). The CDR3 contains 14 residues. CDR3 bases: TGTGCCAGTAGCCCTTTACAGGGGAGGAATGAGCAGTTCTTC. It is translated as CASSPLQGRNEQFF.

This clonotype was found many times. The chain links TRBV5-1 to TRBJ1-1; D not certain. V lost 0 bases, J lost 1 base, and 7 bases lay in between. This CDR3 has 14 amino acids. Per germline, CDR1 SGHRS and CDR2 YFSETQ. This CDR3 is CASSLGMRNTEAFF. In DNA form, the CDR3 reads TGCGCCAGCAGCTTGGGGATGCGGAACACTGAAGCTTTCTTT. Combining the CDR3 with reference TRBV5-1 and TRBJ1-1 gives the whole variable domain KAGVTQTPRYLIKTRGQQVTLSCSPISGHRSVSWYQQTPGQGLQFLFEYFSETQRNKGNFPGRFSGRQFSNSRSEMNVSTLELGDSALYLCASSLGMRNTEAFFGQGTRLTVV.

Worth noting for this clonotype: One base away lies a much larger clone, so this may be a sequencing read error. The chain employs TRBV27 and TRBJ2-2; D may be TRBD1 (6 bases). Germline CDR1 MNHEY, CDR2 SMNVEV (reference sequence). The CDR3 spans 15 residues. The CDR3, as DNA: TGTGCCAGCAGTTTCATTAGGGGGAACACCGGGGAGCTGCTTTTT. This translates into CASSFIRGNTGELLF.

The chain links TRBV5-1 to TRBJ2-7; D may correspond to TRBD1 or TRBD2 (6 bases each). The CDR3 is made up of 13 amino acids. V lost 4 bases and J lost 2, with 10 bases in between. Germline V gives CDR1 SGHRS, CDR2 YFSETQ. The CDR3 spells CASSMGGAYEQYF. The DNA for the CDR3 is TGCGCCAGCAGCATGGGGGGCGCCTACGAGCAGTACTTC.

This sequence joins TRBV20-1 and TRBJ2-7, with TRBD1 identical over 7 bases. Germline V gives CDR1 DFQATT, CDR2 SNEGSKA (reference sequence). Unmatched junction bases numbered 2, after V lost 2 bases and J lost 1 base. CDR3 length: 13 residues. The CDR3 protein is CSARLDRSYEQYF. DNA of the CDR3: TGCAGTGCTAGATTGGACAGGTCCTACGAGCAGTACTTC.

This clonotype was seen a single time. At one of its ends the junction is not consistent with the germline gene, which may arise from a read error. The V call is TRBV2, the J call TRBJ2-1, with 8 bases matching TRBD2. The CDR3 sequence is 15 residues long. Per germline, CDR1 SNHLY and CDR2 FYNNEI. This CDR3 is CASREAGVDFNEQFF. CDR3 DNA sequence: TGTGCCAGCAGAGAAGCGGGAGTAGATTTCAATGAGCAGTTCTTC.

This clonotype was seen repeatedly, ten times or more. The gene calls are TRBV27 and TRBJ2-5, with D possibly being TRBD1 (6 bases). This CDR3 contains 15 residues. V was clipped by 3 bases and J by 3 bases, with 14 bases between them. Germline V gives CDR1 MNHEY, CDR2 SMNVEV (reference sequence). CDR3: CASSFPGQPKETQYF. CDR3 sequence (DNA): TGTGCCAGCAGTTTCCCCGGACAGCCGAAAGAGACCCAGTACTTC.

The chain is built from TRBV2 and TRBJ2-4; TRBD2 matches at 14 bases. The end of the DNA is better explained by TRBJ2-5, so the J call may be wrong. This CDR3 region has 16 residues. Germline CDR1 is SNHLY and CDR2 is FYNNEI. DNA of the CDR3: TGTGCCAGCAGTGGGGGGACTAGCGGGAGTAGTGAGACCCAGTACTTC. Its protein is CASSGGTSGSSETQYF.

This clonotype has a count of ten or more. V and J are TRBV12-3 or TRBV12-4 and TRBJ1-5, with D perhaps TRBD1 (6 bases). This CDR3 has 16 residues. The V end lost 3 bases, the J end lost 7 bases, and 19 bases lay between the germline ends. CDR3 protein: CASSFGYGGAGQPQHF. CDR3 bases: TGTGCCAGCAGTTTTGGCTACGGGGGCGCGGGGCAGCCCCAGCATTTT.

In its sample, this clonotype was seen many times. The J gene is TRBJ1-4, the V gene TRBV27; TRBD1 agrees at 8 bases. The CDR3 covers 13 residues. Looked up from germline, CDR1 is MNHEY and CDR2 is SMNVEV (reference sequence). V gave up 6 bases and J gave up 8 bases; unmatched junction bases: 5. DNA of the CDR3: TGTGCCAGCAGGACGACAGGGGAGGAAAAACTGTTTTTT. This sequence encodes CASRTTGEEKLFF.

This clonotype has a count of ten or more. The chain links TRBV2 to TRBJ2-7, with TRBD1 matching over 8 bases. Trimming took 6 bases from V and 1 from J; bases not matched to a gene: 5. CDR3 length: 14 amino acids. Per germline, CDR1 SNHLY and CDR2 FYNNEI. The CDR3 DNA sequence: TGTGCCAGCAGGCCCGGGACAGGTTCCTACGAGCAGTACTTC. Its translation is CASRPGTGSYEQYF.

The table lists this clonotype with many counts. This sequence joins TRBV15 and TRBJ2-6; 7 bases align to TRBD2. The V and J ends lost 5 bases and 1 base, in that order; junction bases with no gene match: 2. The CDR3 contains 15 residues. CDR1 is LNHNV and CDR2 is YYDKDF in the germline V gene (reference sequence). The CDR3 DNA follows: TGTGCCACCAGCGGCGGGAGTTCTGGGGCCAACGTCCTGACTTTC. Residues: CATSGGSSGANVLTF.

This clonotype came up many times. This chain links TRBV13 with TRBJ1-3; D is unclear. The CDR3 extends over 14 amino acids. With 5 bases removed from V and 1 base from J, the gap between germline ends came to 9 bases. Germline CDR1 and CDR2: PRHDT and FYEKMQ (reference sequence). CDR3 nucleotide sequence: TGTGCCAGCAGCCTGGAGCAATCTGGAAACACCATATATTTT. This sequence encodes CASSLEQSGNTIYF.

V gene TRBV29-1 combines with J gene TRBJ2-5; 10 bases fit TRBD2. Germline CDR1 reads SQVTM; CDR2 reads ANQGSEA. There are 15 residues in the CDR3. V was pared by 5 bases and J by 2 bases, with 8 bases of the junction left unmatched. CDR3 sequence (DNA): TGCAGCGTTTACCGACTAGCGGGTATACAAGAGACCCAGTACTTC. This gives the protein CSVYRLAGIQETQYF.

The chain joins TRBV28 to TRBJ1-1; TRBD1 agrees at 7 bases. Germline loops: CDR1 MDHEN, CDR2 SYDVKM. The V segment lost 1 base and the J segment 1 base; nucleotides outside the gene matches: 6. This CDR3 contains 16 residues. CDR3 amino acids: CASSLYPGTENTEAFF. CDR3 sequence (DNA): TGTGCCAGCAGTTTATACCCCGGGACAGAGAACACTGAAGCTTTCTTT.

Many counts were recorded for this clonotype. The CDR3 is CASRDLQETQYF. In nucleotides, the CDR3 is TGTGCCAGCAGGGACCTGCAAGAGACCCAGTACTTC. The chain carries TRBV6-1 and TRBJ2-5; D call uncertain. Germline CDR1 is MNHNS and CDR2 is SASEGT. The CDR3 loop spans 12 amino acids. Between the trimmed V and J ends, which lost 6 bases and 2 bases, there was a span of 7 bases.

This clonotype was detected many times. This chain uses TRBV29-1 with TRBJ2-7; TRBD2 agrees at 12 bases. The ends lost 4 bases at V and 3 bases at J; junction bases unmatched: 4. The CDR3 has 14 residues. CDR1 is SQVTM, CDR2 ANQGSEA, per germline. The CDR3 loop is CSVVVTSGSYEQYF. CDR3 nucleotide sequence: TGCAGCGTTGTAGTGACTAGCGGGAGCTACGAGCAGTACTTC.